One sample yielded the 3 T cell receptor beta chains listed below, sequenced in a study of regulatory T cells in long-lasting Graves disease. TCR beta libraries were built with iRepertoire HTBI primers and Arm-PCR of CDR3 regions. TCRdb reprocessed the multiplex PCR reads via MiXCR and lists one record per CDR3 protein. The sample includes hundreds of thousands of distinct CDR3 sequences, roughly 13% seen only once; the top ten take under 10%. Time point meaning: newly diagnosed GD, antithyroid drugs for less than 3 months. From PBMCs, RNA was extracted and then used to make the TCR library. The sample also formed part of further work on T cells in Graves' hyperthyroidism and ophthalmopathy.

Sequencing used peripheral blood mononuclear cells (PBMCs), obtained at new diagnosis, from a patient treated with antithyroid drugs. The receptors were sampled from a young man with Graves disease.

This clonotype was observed a few times. V and J are TRBV4-2 and TRBJ2-1, with 10 bases aligning to TRBD2. This CDR3 is built from 14 residues. Germline V gene sequence: CDR1 LGHNA, CDR2 YNFKEQ. Trimming removed 0 bases from V and 9 bases from J; junction bases left unmatched: 2. This CDR3 is CASSQELAGSEQFF. CDR3 coding DNA: TGTGCCAGCAGCCAAGAACTAGCGGGATCTGAGCAGTTCTTC.

The chain couples TRBV24-1 to TRBJ2-2; D uncertain. The germline V gene encodes CDR1 KGHDR and CDR2 SFDVKD. The V end was cut by 9 bases, the J end by 6 bases, with 4 bases between. The CDR3 consists of 10 residues. The CDR3 is CATGSGELFF. The CDR3 DNA sequence: TGTGCCACCGGGTCCGGGGAGCTGTTTTTT.

This clonotype was counted at least ten times. CDR3 loop: CASGLVQGGRLGFETQYF. CDR3 in DNA: TGTGCTAGTGGTTTGGTTCAGGGGGGGCGCCTGGGTTTTGAGACCCAGTACTTC. The genes are TRBV12-5 and TRBJ2-5, with D perhaps assigned TRBD1 or TRBD2 (7 bases each). The V end was cut by 0 bases, the J end by 5 bases, with 22 bases between. The CDR3 runs 18 residues. The germline CDR1 and CDR2 sequences are LGHNT and FRNRAP.